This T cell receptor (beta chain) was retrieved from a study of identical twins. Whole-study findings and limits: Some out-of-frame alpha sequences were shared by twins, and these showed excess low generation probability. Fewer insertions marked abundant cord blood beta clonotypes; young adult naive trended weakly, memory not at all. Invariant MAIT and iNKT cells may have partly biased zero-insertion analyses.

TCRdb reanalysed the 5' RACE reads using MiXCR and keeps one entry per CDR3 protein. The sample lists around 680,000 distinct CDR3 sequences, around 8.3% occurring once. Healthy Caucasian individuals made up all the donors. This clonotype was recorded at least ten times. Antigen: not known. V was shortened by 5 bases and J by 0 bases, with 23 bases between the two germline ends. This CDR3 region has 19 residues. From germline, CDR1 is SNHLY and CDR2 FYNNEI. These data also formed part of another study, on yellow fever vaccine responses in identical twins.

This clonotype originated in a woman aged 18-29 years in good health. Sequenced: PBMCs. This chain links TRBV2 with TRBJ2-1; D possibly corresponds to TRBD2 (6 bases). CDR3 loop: CASSPRRDGGPSSYNEQFF. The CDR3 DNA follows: TGTGCCAGCAGTCCTCGCCGGGACGGGGGACCGAGCTCCTACAATGAGCAGTTCTTC.